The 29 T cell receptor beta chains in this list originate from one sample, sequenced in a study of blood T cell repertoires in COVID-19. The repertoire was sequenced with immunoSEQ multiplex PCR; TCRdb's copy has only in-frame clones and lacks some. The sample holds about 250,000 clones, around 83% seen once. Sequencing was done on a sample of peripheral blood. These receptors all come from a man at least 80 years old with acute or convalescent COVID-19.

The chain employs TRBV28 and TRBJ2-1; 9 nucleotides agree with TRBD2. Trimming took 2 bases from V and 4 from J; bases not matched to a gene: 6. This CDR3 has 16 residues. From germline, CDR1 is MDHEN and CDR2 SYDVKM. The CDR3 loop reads CASSLRAGGSYNEQFF. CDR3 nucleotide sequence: TGTGCCAGCAGTTTACGAGCGGGAGGCTCGTACAATGAGCAGTTCTTC.

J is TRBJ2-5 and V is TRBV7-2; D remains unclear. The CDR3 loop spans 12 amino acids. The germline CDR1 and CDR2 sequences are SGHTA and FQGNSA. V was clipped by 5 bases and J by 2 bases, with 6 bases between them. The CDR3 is CASSRWQETQYF. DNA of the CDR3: TGTGCCAGCAGCCGGTGGCAAGAGACCCAGTACTTC.

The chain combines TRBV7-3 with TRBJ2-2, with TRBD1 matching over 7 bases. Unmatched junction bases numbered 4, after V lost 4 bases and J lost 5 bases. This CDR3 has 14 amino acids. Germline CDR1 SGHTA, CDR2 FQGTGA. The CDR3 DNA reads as TGTGCCAGCAGCTCCCAGGGGGATACCGGGGAGCTGTTTTTT. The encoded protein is CASSSQGDTGELFF.

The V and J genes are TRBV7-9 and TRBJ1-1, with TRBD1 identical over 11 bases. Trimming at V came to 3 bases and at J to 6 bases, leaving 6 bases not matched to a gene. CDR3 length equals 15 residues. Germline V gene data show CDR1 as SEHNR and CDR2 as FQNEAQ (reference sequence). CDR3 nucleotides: TGTGCCAGCAGCTTTGGACAGGGGGCTGGAGCTGAAGCTTTCTTT. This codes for CASSFGQGAGAEAFF.

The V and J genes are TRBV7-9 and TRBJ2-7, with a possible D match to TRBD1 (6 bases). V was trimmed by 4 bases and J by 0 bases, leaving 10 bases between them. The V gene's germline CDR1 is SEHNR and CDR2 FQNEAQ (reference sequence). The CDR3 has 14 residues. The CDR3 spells CASSYRQASYEQYF. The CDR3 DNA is TGTGCCAGCAGCTACAGACAGGCCTCCTACGAGCAGTACTTC.

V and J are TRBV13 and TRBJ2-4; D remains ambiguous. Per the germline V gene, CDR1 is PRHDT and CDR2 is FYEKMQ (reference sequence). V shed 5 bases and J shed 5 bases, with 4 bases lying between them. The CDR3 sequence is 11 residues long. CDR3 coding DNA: TGTGCCAGCAGCCGAGAAAACATTCAGTACTTC. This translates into CASSRENIQYF.

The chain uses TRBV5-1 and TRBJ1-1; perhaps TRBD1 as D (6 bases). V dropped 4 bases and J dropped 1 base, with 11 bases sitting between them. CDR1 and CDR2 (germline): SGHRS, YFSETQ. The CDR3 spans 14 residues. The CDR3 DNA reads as TGCGCCAGCAGCCCTGGGACACGGAACACTGAAGCTTTCTTT. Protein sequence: CASSPGTRNTEAFF.

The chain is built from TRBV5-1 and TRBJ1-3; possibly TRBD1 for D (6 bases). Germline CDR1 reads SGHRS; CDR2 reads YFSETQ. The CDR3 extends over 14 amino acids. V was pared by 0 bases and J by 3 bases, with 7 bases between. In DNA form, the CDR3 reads TGCGCCAGCAGCTTGGAGGGGGTTGGAAACACCATATATTTT. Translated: CASSLEGVGNTIYF.

For the CDR3, the DNA is TGTGCCAGCAGCCAAGGTATGGCGGCCGAGCAGTACTTC. This codes for CASSQGMAAEQYF. V usage is TRBV3-1 (or the pseudogene TRBV3-2) and J usage is TRBJ2-7; D unresolved. Trimming removed 1 base from V and 6 bases from J, with 10 bases in between. There are 13 residues in the CDR3. Germline V gene sequence: CDR1 LGHDT, CDR2 YNNKEL (reference sequence).

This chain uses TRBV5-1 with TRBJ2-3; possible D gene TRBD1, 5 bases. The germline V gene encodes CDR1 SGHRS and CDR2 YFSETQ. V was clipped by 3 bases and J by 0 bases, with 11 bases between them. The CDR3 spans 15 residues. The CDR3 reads CASSSQDSSTDTQYF. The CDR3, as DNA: TGCGCCAGCAGCTCGCAAGACAGTAGCACAGATACGCAGTATTTT.

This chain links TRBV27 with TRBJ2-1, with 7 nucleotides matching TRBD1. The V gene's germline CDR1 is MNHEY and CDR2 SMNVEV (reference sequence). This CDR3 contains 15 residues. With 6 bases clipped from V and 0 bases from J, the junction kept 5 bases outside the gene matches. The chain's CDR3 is CASRYRGNSYNEQFF. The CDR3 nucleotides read TGTGCCAGCAGATACAGGGGAAACTCCTACAATGAGCAGTTCTTC.

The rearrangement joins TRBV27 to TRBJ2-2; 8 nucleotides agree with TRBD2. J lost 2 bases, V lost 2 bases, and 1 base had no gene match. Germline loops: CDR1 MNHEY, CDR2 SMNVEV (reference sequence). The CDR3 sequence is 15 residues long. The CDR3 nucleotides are TGTGCCAGCAGTTTACTAGCGGGTAACACCGGGGAGCTGTTTTTT. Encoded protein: CASSLLAGNTGELFF.

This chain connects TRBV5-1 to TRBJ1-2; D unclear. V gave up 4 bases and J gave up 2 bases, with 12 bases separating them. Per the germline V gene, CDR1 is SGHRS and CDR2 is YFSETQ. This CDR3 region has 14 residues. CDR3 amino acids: CASSPEDGNYGYTF. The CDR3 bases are TGCGCCAGCAGCCCGGAAGACGGGAACTATGGCTACACCTTC.

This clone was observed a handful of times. The CDR3 is CASSPAGAVWETQYF. CDR3 DNA sequence: TGCGCCAGCAGCCCCGCGGGGGCGGTATGGGAGACCCAGTACTTC. The gene calls are TRBV5-1 and TRBJ2-5, with D perhaps TRBD2 (7 bases). The CDR3 is 15 residues long. With 4 bases removed from V and 5 bases from J, the gap between germline ends came to 18 bases. CDR1 and CDR2 from the germline V gene are SGHRS and YFSETQ. The variable domain in full, with the rest retrieved from reference TRBV5-1 and TRBJ2-5, is KAGVTQTPRYLIKTRGQQVTLSCSPISGHRSVSWYQQTPGQGLQFLFEYFSETQRNKGNFPGRFSGRQFSNSRSEMNVSTLELGDSALYLCASSPAGAVWETQYFGPGTRLLVL.

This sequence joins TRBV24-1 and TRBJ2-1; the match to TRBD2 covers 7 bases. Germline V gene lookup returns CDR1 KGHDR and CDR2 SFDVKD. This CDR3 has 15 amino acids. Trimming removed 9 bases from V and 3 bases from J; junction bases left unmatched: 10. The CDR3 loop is CATGRSSGDYNEQFF. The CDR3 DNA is TGTGCCACCGGTCGTTCGAGCGGGGACTACAATGAGCAGTTCTTC.

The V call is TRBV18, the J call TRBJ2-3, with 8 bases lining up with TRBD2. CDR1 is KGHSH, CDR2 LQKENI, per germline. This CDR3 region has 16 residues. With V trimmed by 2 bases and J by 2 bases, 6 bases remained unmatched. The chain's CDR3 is CASSPSQRGITDTQYF. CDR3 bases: TGTGCCAGCTCACCATCCCAGCGGGGGATCACAGATACGCAGTATTTT. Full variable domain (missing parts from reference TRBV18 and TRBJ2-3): NAGVMQNPRHLVRRRGQEARLRCSPMKGHSHVYWYRQLPEEGLKFMVYLQKENIIDESGMPKERFSAEFPKEGPSILRIQQVVRGDSAAYFCASSPSQRGITDTQYFGPGTRLTVL.

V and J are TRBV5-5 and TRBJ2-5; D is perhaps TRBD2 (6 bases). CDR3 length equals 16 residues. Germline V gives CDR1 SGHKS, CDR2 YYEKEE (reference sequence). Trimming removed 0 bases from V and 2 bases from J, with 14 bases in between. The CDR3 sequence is CASSLARRGLQETQYF. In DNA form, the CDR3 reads TGTGCCAGCAGCTTGGCCCGGAGGGGCCTACAAGAGACCCAGTACTTC.

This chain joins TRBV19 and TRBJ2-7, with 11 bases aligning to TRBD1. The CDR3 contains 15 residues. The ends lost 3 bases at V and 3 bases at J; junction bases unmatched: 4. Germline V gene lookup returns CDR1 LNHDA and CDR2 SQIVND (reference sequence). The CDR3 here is CASSIGDRGIYEQYF. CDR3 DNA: TGTGCCAGTAGTATCGGGGACAGGGGGATCTACGAGCAGTACTTC.

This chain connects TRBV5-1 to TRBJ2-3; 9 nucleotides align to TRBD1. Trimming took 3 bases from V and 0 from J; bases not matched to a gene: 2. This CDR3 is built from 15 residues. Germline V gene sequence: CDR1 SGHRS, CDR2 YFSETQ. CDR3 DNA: TGCGCCAGCAGCTGGACAGGGGTCAGCACAGATACGCAGTATTTT. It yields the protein CASSWTGVSTDTQYF. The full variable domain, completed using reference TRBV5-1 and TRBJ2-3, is KAGVTQTPRYLIKTRGQQVTLSCSPISGHRSVSWYQQTPGQGLQFLFEYFSETQRNKGNFPGRFSGRQFSNSRSEMNVSTLELGDSALYLCASSWTGVSTDTQYFGPGTRLTVL.

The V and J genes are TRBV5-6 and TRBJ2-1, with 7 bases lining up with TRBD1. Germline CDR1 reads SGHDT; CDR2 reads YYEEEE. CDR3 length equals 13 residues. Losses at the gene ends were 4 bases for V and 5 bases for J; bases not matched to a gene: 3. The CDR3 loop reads CASSPGQNNEQFF. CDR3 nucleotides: TGTGCCAGCAGCCCGGGACAGAACAATGAGCAGTTCTTC.

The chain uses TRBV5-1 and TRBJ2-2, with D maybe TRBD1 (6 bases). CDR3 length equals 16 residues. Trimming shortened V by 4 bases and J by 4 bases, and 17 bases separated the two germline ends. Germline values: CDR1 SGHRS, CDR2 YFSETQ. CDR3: CASSEGSGHLTGELFF. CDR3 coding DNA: TGCGCCAGCAGCGAGGGTTCGGGACACCTCACCGGGGAGCTGTTTTTT.

The CDR3 DNA follows: TGTGCCAGCAGTTATCAGGGGCCCCAGCCCCAGCATTTT. This encodes CASSYQGPQPQHF. V gene TRBV6-6 combines with J gene TRBJ1-5, with D possibly TRBD1 on 6 matching bases. Germline CDR1 and CDR2: MNHNY and SVGAGI (reference sequence). V was clipped by 3 bases and J by 7 bases, with 10 bases between them. The CDR3 loop spans 13 amino acids.

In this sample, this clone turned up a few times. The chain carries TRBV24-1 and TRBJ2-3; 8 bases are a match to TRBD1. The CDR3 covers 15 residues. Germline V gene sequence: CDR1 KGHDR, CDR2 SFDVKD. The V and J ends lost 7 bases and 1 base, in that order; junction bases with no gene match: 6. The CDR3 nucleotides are TGTGCCACCAGGGACAGGGTGGGTGGCACAGATACGCAGTATTTT. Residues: CATRDRVGGTDTQYF.

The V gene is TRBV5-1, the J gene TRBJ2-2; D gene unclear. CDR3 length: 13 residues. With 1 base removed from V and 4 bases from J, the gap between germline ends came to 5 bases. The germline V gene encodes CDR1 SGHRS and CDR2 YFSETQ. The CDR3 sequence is CASSLQSTGELFF. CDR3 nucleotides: TGCGCCAGCAGCTTGCAATCCACCGGGGAGCTGTTTTTT.

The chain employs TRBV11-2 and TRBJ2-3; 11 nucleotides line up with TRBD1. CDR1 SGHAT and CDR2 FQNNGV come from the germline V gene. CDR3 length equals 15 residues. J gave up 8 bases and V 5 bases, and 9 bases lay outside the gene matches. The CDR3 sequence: CASSLGTGGLGTQYF. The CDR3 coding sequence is TGTGCCAGCAGCCTCGGGACAGGGGGACTGGGTACGCAGTATTTT.

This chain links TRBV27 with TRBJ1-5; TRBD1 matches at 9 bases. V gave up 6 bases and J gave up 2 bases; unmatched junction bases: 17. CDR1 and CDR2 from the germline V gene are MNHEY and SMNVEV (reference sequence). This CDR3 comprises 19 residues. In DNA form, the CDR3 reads TGTGCCAGCAGCCCCTTTCTGGGGGACAGGGAGACGGGCAATCAGCCCCAGCATTTT. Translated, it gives CASSPFLGDRETGNQPQHF.

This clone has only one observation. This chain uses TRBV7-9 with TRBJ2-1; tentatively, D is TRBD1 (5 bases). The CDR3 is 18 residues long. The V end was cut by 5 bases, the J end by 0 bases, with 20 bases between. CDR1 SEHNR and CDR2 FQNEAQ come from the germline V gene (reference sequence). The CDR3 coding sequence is TGTGCCAGCAGCCCCCGACCGGACAAATCAAGCTCCTACAATGAGCAGTTCTTC. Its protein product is CASSPRPDKSSSYNEQFF. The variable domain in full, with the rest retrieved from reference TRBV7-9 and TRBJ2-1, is DTGVSQNPRHKITKRGQNVTFRCDPISEHNRLYWYRQTLGQGPEFLTYFQNEAQLEKSRLLSDRFSAERPKGSFSTLEIQRTEQGDSAMYLCASSPRPDKSSSYNEQFFGPGTRLTVL.

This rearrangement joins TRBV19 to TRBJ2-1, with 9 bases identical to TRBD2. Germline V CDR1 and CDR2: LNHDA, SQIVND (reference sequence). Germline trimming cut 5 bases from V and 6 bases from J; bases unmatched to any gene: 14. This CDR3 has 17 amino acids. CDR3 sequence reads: CASSRVVVASGINEQFF. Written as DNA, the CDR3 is TGTGCCAGTAGTCGTGTGGTGGTTGCTAGCGGGATCAATGAGCAGTTCTTC.

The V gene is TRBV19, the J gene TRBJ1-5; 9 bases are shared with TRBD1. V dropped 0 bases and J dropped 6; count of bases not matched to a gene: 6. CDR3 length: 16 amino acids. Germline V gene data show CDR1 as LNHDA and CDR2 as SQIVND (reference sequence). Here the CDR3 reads CASSIDSGDRVQPQHF. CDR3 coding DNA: TGTGCCAGTAGTATAGATTCCGGGGACAGGGTTCAGCCCCAGCATTTT. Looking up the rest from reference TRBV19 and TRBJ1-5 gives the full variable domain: DGGITQSPKYLFRKEGQNVTLSCEQNLNHDAMYWYRQDPGQGLRLIYYSQIVNDFQKGDIAEGYSVSREKKESFPLTVTSAQKNPTAFYLCASSIDSGDRVQPQHFGDGTRLSIL.